The sequence of this TCR beta chain was determined in a study of blood T cells in healthy people across ages. Overall study: When template switching was applied, about one barcoded beta molecule was captured per two T cells. Study conclusions and caveats: Strongly correlated with naive T cell percentage was TCR beta diversity.

Approximately 9.1 milliliters was the volume of peripheral blood drawn from each donor. This clonotype was counted between two and nine times. Its antigen is undetermined. Combining a sample-barcoded 5' primer with a J-beta primer mix, a second PCR ran for about 6 to 11 cycles. Every single cDNA molecule received a tag from a template-switch adaptor with 12 random nucleotides. TCRdb itself ran the 5' RACE reads through MiXCR, one entry per CDR3 protein. The table includes 750,000 to 950,000 distinct CDR3 sequences, about 55% detected once. The receptor was derived from an older man in good health. The specimen sequenced was blood.

The CDR3 DNA reads as TGTGCCAGCAGGATCCGGACAGTCCTCGAATTTTCCTCTGGGGCCAACGTCCTGACTTTC. It specifies CASRIRTVLEFSSGANVLTF. The chain has TRBV12-3 or TRBV12-4 and TRBJ2-6, with TRBD1 as a possible D gene (6 bases). The length of the CDR3 is 20 residues. V gave up 6 bases and J gave up 0 bases, with 24 bases separating them.